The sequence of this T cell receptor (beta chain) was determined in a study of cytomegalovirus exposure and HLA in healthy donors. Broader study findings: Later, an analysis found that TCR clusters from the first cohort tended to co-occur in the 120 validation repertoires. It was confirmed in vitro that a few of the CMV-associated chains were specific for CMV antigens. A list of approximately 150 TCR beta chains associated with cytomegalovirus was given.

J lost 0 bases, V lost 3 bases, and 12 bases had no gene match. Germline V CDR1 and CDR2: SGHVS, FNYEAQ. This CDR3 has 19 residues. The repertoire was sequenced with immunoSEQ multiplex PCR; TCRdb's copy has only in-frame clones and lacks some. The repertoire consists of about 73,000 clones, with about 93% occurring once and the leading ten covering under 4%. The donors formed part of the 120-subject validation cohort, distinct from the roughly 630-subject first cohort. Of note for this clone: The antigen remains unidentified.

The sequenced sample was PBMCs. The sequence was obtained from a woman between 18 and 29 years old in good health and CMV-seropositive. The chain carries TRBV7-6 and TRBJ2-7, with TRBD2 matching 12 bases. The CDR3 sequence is CASSLTPGLAGTSSYEQYF. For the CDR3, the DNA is TGTGCCAGCAGCTTGACACCGGGACTAGCGGGTACGAGCTCCTACGAGCAGTACTTC.